This TCR beta chain was observed in a study of blood T cells in healthy people across ages (dated by TCRdb to between 2014 and 2017). At the level of the whole study: In model experiments, template switching captured roughly one uniquely barcoded TCR beta cDNA molecule for every two T cells. To avoid experimental bias, donors of different ages were distributed randomly across sequencing lanes. Using deep sequencing normalized with unique cDNA molecular identifiers, the study measured how TCR beta repertoire diversity changes with age. Four age groups were formed from the donors: young (average approximately 15 years), middle-aged (just under 40), aged (about 68) and long-lived (around 82). For two donors (one aged 18 to 29 and one aged 80 or older), the study analyzed two additional independent replicas of 1 million unique cDNA reads from the same blood draw.

The paper as a whole reports these results and caveats: Bulk unsorted PBMC profiling prevented conclusive comparison of naive and antigen-experienced compartments. Compared with the aged group, the long-lived group had more naive CD4+ T cells, fewer expanded clones and increased TCR diversity, suggesting age selection. There was a strong correlation between observed TCR beta diversity and the percentage of naive T cells measured by flow cytometry. Because the CMV infection status of the donors was unknown, age-related changes in expanded clonotypes may potentially have been confounded. Observed TCR beta diversity per million T cells fell roughly linearly with age, and a significant reduction was already apparent by age roughly 40. Total diversity estimates from one million sequenced T cells were considered lower bounds and underestimates.

The method was 5' RACE. Sequencing instrument: Illumina HiSeq 2500. The second PCR ran for about 6 to 11 cycles and used a J-beta primer mix along with a sample-barcoded 5' primer. Each TCR beta cDNA molecule received a unique molecular identifier from a template-switch 5' adaptor carrying 12 random nucleotides. Each sample yielded at least 3 million CDR3-containing paired-end reads. First-strand cDNA synthesis was performed from all RNA using the Mint cDNA synthesis kit, with priming by a TRBC-specific oligonucleotide. Following uracil-DNA glycosylase treatment, a first 18-cycle PCR with universal primers M1SS and BC2_uni_R was performed on all cDNA. The authors processed their data as follows. Normalization of each sample was performed by random selection of 1 million high-quality reads, each carrying a distinct molecular identifier. Instead of being binned into consensus sequences, reads that shared molecular identifiers were thrown out. CDR3 identification, clonotype clustering and error correction used MiTCR with a Q25 quality threshold and the strictest error-elimination algorithm. Lower-bound total TCR beta diversity was estimated with a nonparametric unseen species model using Euler transformation. TCRdb trimmed the raw reads at Q25, called clones with MiXCR and kept productive beta chains. All rows with the same CDR3 protein become a single entry with the most common DNA and genes. TCRdb, not the authors, supplied the V and J calls. This sample lists 1.5 million to 2 million distinct CDR3 sequences; around 48% were detected once. Clones ranked in the top ten supply around 2.1% of the sample.

Trimming takes 5 bases off V and 4 bases off J; junction bases not matched to a gene: 7. Taken from the germline V gene, the CDR1 and CDR2 loops are ENHRY and SYGVKD. The CDR3 goes from the cysteine to the phenylalanine over 14 residues. Only the CDR3 portion is preserved as DNA: 42 bases, with reading frame beginning at the first base. Systemically healthy Caucasian individuals from Russia, approximately 39 in total and aged about 6 to 95 years, were included as donors. Each donor gave 8 to 10 milliliters of peripheral blood, collected into EDTA-treated Vacutainer tubes. Ficoll-Paque density-gradient centrifugation was used to isolate PBMCs, with at least 7 million per sample. Total RNA, at least 6 micrograms per sample, was extracted from PBMCs with Trizol reagent. For every donor, flow cytometry on a PBMC aliquot measured the percentage of naive CD45RAhigh/CD27high T cells. As concerns this clonotype: The target of this receptor is not known. The sample holds no much larger clone one base away, and base qualities are not on file.

The sequencing sample was made of blood. This TCR was recovered from a middle-aged woman in good health. Recombination joined TRBV10-3 with TRBJ1-2; 7 bases in between match TRBD1. The CDR3 in this case is CAISRQGVGYGYTF. The DNA sequence is given as TGTGCCATCAGTAGACAGGGAGTGGGCTATGGCTACACCTTC.